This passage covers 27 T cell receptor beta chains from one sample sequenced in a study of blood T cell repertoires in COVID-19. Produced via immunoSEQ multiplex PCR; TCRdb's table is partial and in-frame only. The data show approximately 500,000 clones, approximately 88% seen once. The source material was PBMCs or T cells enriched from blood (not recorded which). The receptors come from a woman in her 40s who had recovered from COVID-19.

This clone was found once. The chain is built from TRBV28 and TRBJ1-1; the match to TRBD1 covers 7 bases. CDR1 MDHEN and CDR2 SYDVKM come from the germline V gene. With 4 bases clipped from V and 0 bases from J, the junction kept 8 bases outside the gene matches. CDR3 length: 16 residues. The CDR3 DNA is TGTGCCAGCAGTTGGACAGGAGCACTTATGAACACTGAAGCTTTCTTT. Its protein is CASSWTGALMNTEAFF.

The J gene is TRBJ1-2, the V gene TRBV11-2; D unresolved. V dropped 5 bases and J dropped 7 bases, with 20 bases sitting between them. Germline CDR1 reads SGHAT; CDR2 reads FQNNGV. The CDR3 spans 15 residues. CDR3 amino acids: CASSPISSRRSGYTF. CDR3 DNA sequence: TGTGCCAGCAGCCCCATCTCATCCCGACGGAGTGGCTACACCTTC.

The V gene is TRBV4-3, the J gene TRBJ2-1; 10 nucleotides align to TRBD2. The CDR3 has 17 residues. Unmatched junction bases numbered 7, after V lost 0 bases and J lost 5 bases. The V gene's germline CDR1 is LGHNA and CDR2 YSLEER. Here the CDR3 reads CASSQDGLAGVDNEQFF. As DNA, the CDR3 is TGCGCCAGCAGCCAAGATGGGCTAGCGGGAGTAGACAATGAGCAGTTCTTC.

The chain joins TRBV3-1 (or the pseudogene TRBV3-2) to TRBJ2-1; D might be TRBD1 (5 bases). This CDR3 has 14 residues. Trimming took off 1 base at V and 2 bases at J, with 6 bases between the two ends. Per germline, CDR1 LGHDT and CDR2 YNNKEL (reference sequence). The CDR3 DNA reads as TGTGCCAGCAGCCAAGGCAGGGCCTACAATGAGCAGTTCTTC. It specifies CASSQGRAYNEQFF.

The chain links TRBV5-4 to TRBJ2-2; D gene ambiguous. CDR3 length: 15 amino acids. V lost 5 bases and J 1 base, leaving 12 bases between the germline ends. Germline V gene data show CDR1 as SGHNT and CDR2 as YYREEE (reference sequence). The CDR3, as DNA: TGTGCCAGCAGTAAGTTGGGCCTGAACACCGGGGAGCTGTTTTTT. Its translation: CASSKLGLNTGELFF.

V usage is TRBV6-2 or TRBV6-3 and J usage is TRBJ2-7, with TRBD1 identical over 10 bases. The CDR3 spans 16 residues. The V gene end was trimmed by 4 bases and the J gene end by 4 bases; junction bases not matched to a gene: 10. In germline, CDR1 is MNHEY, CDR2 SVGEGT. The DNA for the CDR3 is TGTGCCAGCAGTTCCCCTCCGGGACAGGGGATTTACGAGCAGTACTTC. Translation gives CASSSPPGQGIYEQYF.

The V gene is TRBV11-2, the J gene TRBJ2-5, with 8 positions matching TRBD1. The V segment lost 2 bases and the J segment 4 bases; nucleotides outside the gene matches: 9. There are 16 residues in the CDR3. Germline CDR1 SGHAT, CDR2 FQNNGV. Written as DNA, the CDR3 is TGTGCCAGCAGCTTAACCTATACTGACAGGGGAGAGACCCAGTACTTC. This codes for CASSLTYTDRGETQYF.

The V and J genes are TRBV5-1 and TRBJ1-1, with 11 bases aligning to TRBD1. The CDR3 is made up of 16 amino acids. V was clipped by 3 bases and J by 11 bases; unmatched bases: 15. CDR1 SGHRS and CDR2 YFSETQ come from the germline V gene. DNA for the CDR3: TGCGCCAGCAGCTCCCTGGGACAGGGGGATCAGTCAGAGGCTTTCTTT. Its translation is CASSSLGQGDQSEAFF.

CDR3 coding DNA: TGTGCCAGCAGCCCCACAGGGGAGGCCACAGATACGCAGTATTTT. Amino acids: CASSPTGEATDTQYF. The V and J genes are TRBV13 and TRBJ2-3, with TRBD1 as a possible D gene (7 bases). The CDR3 is 15 amino acids. From germline, CDR1 is PRHDT and CDR2 FYEKMQ (reference sequence). With 5 bases removed from V and 2 bases from J, the gap between germline ends came to 14 bases.

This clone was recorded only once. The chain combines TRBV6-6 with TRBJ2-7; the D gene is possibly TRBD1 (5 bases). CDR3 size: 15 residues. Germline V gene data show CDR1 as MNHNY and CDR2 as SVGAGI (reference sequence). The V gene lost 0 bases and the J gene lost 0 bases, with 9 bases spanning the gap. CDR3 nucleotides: TGTGCCAGCAGTTACTCGGGGCCCTTCTCCTACGAGCAGTACTTC. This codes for CASSYSGPFSYEQYF.

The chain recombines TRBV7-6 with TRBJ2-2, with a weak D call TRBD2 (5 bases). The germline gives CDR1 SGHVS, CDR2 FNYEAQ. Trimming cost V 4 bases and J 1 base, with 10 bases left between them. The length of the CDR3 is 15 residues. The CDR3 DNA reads TGTGCCAGCAGCTACGGGATGGGGAACACCGGGGAGCTGTTTTTT. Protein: CASSYGMGNTGELFF.

CDR3 coding DNA: TGTGCCACCTCAGCGGGGGGCGCCGAGGCTGAAGCTTTCTTT. Protein sequence: CATSAGGAEAEAFF. The J gene is TRBJ1-1, the V gene TRBV10-3, with D perhaps matching TRBD1 (6 bases). There are 14 residues in the CDR3. The germline gives CDR1 ENHRY, CDR2 SYGVKD. V was cut by 10 bases and J by 6 bases, with 21 bases left in between.

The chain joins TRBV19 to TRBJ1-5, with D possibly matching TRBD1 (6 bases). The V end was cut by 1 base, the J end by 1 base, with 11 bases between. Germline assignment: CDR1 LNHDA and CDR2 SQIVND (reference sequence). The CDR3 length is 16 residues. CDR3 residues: CASSIGRGASNQPQHF. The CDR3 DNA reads TGTGCCAGTAGTATAGGGCGGGGGGCGAGCAATCAGCCCCAGCATTTT.

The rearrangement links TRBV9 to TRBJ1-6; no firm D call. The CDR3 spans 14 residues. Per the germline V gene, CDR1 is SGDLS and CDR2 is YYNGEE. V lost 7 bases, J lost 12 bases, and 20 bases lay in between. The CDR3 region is CASSRGALIQPLHF. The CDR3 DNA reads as TGTGCCAGCTCCCGAGGTGCCCTAATTCAACCCCTCCACTTT.

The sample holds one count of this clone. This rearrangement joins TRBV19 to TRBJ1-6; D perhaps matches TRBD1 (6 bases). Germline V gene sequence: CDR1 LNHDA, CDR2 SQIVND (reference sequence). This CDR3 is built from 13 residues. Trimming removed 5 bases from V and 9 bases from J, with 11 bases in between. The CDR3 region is CASSSGVASPLHF. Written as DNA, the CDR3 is TGTGCCAGTAGTTCAGGGGTTGCTTCACCCCTCCACTTT.

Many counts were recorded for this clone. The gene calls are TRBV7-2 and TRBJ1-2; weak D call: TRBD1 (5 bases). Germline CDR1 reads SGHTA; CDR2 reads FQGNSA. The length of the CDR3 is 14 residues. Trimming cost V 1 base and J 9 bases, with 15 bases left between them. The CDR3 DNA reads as TGTGCCAGCAGCTTAGGGGGGGAGGTACGGAGCTACACCTTC. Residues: CASSLGGEVRSYTF.

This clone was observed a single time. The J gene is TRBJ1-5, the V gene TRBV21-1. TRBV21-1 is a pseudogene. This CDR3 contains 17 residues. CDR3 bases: TGTGCCAGCAGCAATCGCAGGAAAGGGAGGATAGTCAAGTCCCAGCATTTT. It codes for CASSNRRKGRIVKSQHF.

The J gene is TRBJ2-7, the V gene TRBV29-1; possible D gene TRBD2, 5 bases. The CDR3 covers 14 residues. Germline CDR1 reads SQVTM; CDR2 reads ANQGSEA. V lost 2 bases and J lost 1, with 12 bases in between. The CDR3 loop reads CSVEIGGPSYEQYF. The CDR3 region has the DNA TGCAGCGTTGAAATTGGCGGGCCGTCCTACGAGCAGTACTTC.

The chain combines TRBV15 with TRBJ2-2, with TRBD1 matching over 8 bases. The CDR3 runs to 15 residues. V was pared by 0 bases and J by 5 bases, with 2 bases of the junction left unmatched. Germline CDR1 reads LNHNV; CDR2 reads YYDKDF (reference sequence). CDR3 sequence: CATSREDRATGELFF. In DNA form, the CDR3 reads TGTGCCACCAGCAGAGAGGACAGGGCAACCGGGGAGCTGTTTTTT.

CDR3 in DNA: TGTGCCAGCAGCTACCGACTAGCGGAACCCAGCTCCTACAATGAGCAGTTCTTC. Residues: CASSYRLAEPSSYNEQFF. The V and J genes are TRBV21-1 and TRBJ2-1; the table assigns TRBD2, which was not confirmed against the DNA. TRBV21-1 is termed a pseudogene. This CDR3 is built from 18 residues.

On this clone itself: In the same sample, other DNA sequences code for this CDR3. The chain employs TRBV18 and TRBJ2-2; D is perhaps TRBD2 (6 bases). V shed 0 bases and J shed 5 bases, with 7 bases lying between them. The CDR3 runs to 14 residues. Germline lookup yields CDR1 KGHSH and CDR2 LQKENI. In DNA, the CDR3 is TGTGCCAGCTCACCACCGGAGGGTACCGGGGAGCTGTTTTTT. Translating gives CASSPPEGTGELFF.

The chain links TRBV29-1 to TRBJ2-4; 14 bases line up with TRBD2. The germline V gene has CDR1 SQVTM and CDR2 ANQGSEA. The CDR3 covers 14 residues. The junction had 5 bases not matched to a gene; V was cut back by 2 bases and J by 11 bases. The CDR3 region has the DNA TGCAGCGTTGAAATGACTAGCGGGAGGGCGCTTCAGTACTTC. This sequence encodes CSVEMTSGRALQYF.

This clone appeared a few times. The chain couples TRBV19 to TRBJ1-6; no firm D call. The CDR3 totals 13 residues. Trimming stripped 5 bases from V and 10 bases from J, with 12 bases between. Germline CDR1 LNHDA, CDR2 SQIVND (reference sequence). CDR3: CASSARDGSPLHF. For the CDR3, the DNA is TGTGCCAGTAGTGCGAGGGATGGCTCACCCCTCCACTTT.

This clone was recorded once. This chain's CDR3 is CASSLGGRALYEQFF. CDR3 DNA sequence: TGTGCCAGCAGCTTAGGAGGGAGGGCCCTCTATGAGCAGTTCTTC. The V call is TRBV7-2, the J call TRBJ2-1; 7 bases fit TRBD2. CDR1 and CDR2 (germline): SGHTA, FQGNSA. The CDR3 has 15 residues. Trimming cost V 1 base and J 8 bases; bases outside gene matches: 8.

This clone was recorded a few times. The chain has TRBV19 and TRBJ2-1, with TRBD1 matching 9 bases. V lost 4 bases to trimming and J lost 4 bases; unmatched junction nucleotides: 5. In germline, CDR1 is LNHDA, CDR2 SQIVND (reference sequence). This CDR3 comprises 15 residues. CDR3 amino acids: CASSTWDRAYNEQFF. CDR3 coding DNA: TGTGCCAGTAGTACGTGGGACAGGGCTTACAATGAGCAGTTCTTC.

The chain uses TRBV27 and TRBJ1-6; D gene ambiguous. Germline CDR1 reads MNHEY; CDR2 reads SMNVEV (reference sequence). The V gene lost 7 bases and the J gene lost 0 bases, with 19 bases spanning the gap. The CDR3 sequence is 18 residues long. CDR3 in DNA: TGTGCCAGCACCCCTCGGGGTGGGCAATCCTCCTATAATTCACCCCTCCACTTT. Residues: CASTPRGGQSSYNSPLHF.

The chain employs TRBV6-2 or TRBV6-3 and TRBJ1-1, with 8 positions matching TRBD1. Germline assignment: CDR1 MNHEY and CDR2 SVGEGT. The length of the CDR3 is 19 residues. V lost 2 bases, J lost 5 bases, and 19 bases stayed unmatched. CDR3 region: CASSYPSWGQAALKTEAFF. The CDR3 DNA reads TGTGCCAGCAGTTACCCCTCCTGGGGACAGGCGGCCCTTAAGACTGAAGCTTTCTTT.